This T cell receptor beta chain was recorded in a study of blood T cell repertoires in COVID-19. In the original processing: Scientists estimated how many nucleated cells there were by amplifying reference gene primers. Data came from immunoSEQ multiplex PCR; TCRdb stores just in-frame clones and leaves some out. V, J and clone size are taken as reported in that table, and D and trimming were inferred from the DNA itself. The profile shows almost 300,000 clones, about 90% of them singletons. Germline V lookup: CDR1 KGHDR, CDR2 SFDVKD. V shed 6 bases and J shed 4 bases, with 8 bases lying between them. The CDR3 length is 12 residues. This clone was observed a handful of times.

The V and J genes are TRBV24-1 and TRBJ1-2; unclear D gene. Input material: peripheral blood. The source of this sequence is a woman in her twenties or thirties with COVID-19, enrolled during active disease. CDR3 DNA sequence: TGTGCCACCAGTCCGGGGAGCTATGGCTACACCTTC. Protein: CATSPGSYGYTF.